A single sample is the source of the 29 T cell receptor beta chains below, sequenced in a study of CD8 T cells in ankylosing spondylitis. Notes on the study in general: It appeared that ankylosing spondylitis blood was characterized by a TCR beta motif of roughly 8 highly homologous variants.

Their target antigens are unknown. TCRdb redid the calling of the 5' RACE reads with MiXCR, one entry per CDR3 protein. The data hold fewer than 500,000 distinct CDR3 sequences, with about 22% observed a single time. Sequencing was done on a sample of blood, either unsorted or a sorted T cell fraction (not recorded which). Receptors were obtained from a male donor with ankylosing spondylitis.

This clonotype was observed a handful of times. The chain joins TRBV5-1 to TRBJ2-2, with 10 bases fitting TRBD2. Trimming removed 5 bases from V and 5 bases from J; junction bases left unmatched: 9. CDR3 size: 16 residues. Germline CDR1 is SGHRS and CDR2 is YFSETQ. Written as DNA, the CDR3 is TGCGCCAGCAGGCCATCTAGCGGGAGAGGTACCGGGGAGCTGTTTTTT. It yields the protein CASRPSSGRGTGELFF.

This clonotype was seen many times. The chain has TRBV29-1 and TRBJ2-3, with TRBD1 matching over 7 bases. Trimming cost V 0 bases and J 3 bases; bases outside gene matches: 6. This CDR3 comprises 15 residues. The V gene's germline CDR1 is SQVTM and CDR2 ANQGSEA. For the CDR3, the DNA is TGCAGCGTTGAAGATCTACAGGGGAATACAGATACGCAGTATTTT. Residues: CSVEDLQGNTDTQYF.

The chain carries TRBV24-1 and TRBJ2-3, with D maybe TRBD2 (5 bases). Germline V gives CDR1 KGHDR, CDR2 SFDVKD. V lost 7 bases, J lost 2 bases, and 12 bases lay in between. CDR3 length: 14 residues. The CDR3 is CATSEGYFTDTQYF. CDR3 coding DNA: TGTGCCACCAGCGAGGGCTACTTCACAGATACGCAGTATTTT.

The CDR3 reads CASSPAPGSYNEQFF. In DNA, the CDR3 is TGTGCCAGCAGCCCTGCCCCGGGGAGTTACAATGAGCAGTTCTTC. The genes are TRBV14 and TRBJ2-1, with D possibly matching TRBD2 (5 bases). Trimming removed 4 bases from V and 4 bases from J, with 14 bases in between. The CDR3 sequence is 15 residues long. Germline CDR1 is SGHDN and CDR2 is FVKESK. Full variable domain (missing parts from reference TRBV14 and TRBJ2-1): EAGVTQFPSHSVIEKGQTVTLRCDPISGHDNLYWYRRVMGKEIKFLLHFVKESKQDESGMPNNRFLAERTGGTYSTLKVQPAELEDSGVYFCASSPAPGSYNEQFFGPGTRLTVL.

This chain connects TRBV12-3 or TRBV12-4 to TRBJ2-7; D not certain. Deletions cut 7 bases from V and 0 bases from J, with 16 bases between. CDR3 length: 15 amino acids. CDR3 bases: TGTGCCAGCACCTATTACTCGGACGGCTCCTACGAGCAGTACTTC. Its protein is CASTYYSDGSYEQYF.

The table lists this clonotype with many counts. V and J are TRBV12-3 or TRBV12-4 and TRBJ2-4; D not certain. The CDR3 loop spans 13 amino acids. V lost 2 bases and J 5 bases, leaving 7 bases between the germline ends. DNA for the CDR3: TGTGCCAGCAGTTTAACGAGACAAAACATTCAGTACTTC. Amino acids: CASSLTRQNIQYF.

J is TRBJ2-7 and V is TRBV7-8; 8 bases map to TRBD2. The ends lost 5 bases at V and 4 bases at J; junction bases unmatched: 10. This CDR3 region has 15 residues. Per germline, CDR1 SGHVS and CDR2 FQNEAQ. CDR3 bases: TGTGCCAGCAGCCCAGGGCGGGAGGCGGGATACGAGCAGTACTTC. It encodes CASSPGREAGYEQYF.

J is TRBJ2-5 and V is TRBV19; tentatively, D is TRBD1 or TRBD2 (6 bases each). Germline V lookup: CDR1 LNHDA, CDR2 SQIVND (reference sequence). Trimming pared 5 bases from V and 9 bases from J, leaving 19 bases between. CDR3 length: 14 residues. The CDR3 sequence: CASSAQGGLMSQYF. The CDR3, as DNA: TGTGCCAGTAGTGCACAGGGAGGCCTTATGTCCCAGTACTTC.

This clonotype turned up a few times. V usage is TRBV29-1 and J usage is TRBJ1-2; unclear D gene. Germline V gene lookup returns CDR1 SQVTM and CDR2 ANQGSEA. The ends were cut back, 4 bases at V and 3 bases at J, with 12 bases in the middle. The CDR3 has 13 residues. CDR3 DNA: TGCAGCGTTGGATCGTGGACGGACTATGGCTACACCTTC. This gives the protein CSVGSWTDYGYTF.

CDR3 DNA: TGTGCCAGCAGTTACCCGGGACAGTCTAATCAGCCCCAGCATTTT. Residues: CASSYPGQSNQPQHF. This sequence joins TRBV6-2 or TRBV6-3 and TRBJ1-5; TRBD1 agrees at 7 bases. The CDR3 is 15 residues long. V lost 2 bases, J lost 4 bases, and 5 bases stayed unmatched. Germline lookup yields CDR1 MNHEY and CDR2 SVGEGT.

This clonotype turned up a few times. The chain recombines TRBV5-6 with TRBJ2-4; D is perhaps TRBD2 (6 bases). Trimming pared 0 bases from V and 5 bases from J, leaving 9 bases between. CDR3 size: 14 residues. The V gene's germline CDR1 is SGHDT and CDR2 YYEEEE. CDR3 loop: CASSLEWRENIQYF. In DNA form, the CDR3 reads TGTGCCAGCAGCTTGGAGTGGAGGGAAAACATTCAGTACTTC.

CDR3 sequence (DNA): TGTGCCAGCAGTGCCGGGACAGGGGTTACCTACGAGCAGTACTTC. It codes for CASSAGTGVTYEQYF. The J gene is TRBJ2-7, the V gene TRBV2, with 10 bases matching TRBD1. Germline V gene sequence: CDR1 SNHLY, CDR2 FYNNEI. The CDR3 runs 15 residues. J lost 2 bases, V lost 4 bases, and 5 bases had no gene match.

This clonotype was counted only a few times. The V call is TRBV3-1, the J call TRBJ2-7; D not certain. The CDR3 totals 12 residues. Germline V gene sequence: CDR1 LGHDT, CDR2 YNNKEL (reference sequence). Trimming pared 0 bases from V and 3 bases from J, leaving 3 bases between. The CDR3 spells CASSQDGYEQYF. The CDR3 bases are TGTGCCAGCAGCCAAGACGGCTACGAGCAGTACTTC.

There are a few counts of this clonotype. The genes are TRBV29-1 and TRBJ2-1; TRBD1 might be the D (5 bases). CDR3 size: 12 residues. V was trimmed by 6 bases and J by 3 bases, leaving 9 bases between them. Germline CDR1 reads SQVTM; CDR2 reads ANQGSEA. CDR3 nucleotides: TGCAGCGTAGACAGTATCTACAATGAGCAGTTCTTC. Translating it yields CSVDSIYNEQFF.

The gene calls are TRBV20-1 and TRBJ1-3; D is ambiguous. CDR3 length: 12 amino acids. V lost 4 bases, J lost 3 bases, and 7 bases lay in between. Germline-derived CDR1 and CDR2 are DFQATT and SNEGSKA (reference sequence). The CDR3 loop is CSAMGFGNTIYF. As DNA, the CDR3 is TGCAGTGCTATGGGTTTTGGAAACACCATATATTTT.

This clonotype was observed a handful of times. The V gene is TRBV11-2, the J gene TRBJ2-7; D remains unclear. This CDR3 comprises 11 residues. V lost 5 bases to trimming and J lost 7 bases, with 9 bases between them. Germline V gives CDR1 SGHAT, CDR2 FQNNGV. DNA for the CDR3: TGTGCCAGCAGCCTCCTGGCGGAGCAGTACTTC. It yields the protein CASSLLAEQYF.

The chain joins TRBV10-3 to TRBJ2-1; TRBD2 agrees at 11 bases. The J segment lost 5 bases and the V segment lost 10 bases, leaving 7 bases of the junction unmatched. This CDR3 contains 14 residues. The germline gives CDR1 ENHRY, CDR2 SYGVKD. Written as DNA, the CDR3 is TGTGCCAGCCAAACTAGCGGGAGCAACAATGAGCAGTTCTTC. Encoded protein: CASQTSGSNNEQFF.

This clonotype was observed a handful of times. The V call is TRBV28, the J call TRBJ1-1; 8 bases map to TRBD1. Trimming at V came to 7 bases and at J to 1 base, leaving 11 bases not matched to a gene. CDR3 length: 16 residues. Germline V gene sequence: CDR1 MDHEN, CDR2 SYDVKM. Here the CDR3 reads CASMRPIGQGNTEAFF. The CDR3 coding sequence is TGTGCCAGCATGCGCCCGATCGGACAGGGGAACACTGAAGCTTTCTTT.

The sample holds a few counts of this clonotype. CDR3 residues: CASTGTNPRETQYF. CDR3 coding DNA: TGCGCCAGCACTGGGACTAATCCTCGAGAGACCCAGTACTTC. The V and J genes are TRBV10-2 and TRBJ2-5, with 7 nucleotides matching TRBD2. The V segment lost 7 bases and the J segment 4 bases; nucleotides outside the gene matches: 9. Germline values: CDR1 WSHSY, CDR2 SAAADI. The CDR3 spans 14 residues.

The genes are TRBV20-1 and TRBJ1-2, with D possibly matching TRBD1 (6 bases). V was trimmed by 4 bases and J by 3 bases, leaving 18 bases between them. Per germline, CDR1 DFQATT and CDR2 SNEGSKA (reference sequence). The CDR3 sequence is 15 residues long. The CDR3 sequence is CSANDADRIHYGYTF. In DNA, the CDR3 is TGCAGTGCTAATGATGCTGACAGGATCCACTATGGCTACACCTTC.

The CDR3 nucleotides read TGTGCCAGCAGTTACGGGCAGGAGAGCTCCTACGAGCAGTACTTC. Translation gives CASSYGQESSYEQYF. This rearrangement joins TRBV6-5 to TRBJ2-7, with D hard to call. V was clipped by 2 bases and J by 0 bases, with 11 bases between them. This CDR3 is built from 15 residues. The germline V gene has CDR1 MNHEY and CDR2 SVGAGI.

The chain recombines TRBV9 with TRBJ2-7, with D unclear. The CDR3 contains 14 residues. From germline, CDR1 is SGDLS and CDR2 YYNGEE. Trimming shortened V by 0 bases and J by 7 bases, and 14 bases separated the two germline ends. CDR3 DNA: TGTGCCAGCAGCGTAGTTGGCAACGTCGGAGAGCAGTACTTC. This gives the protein CASSVVGNVGEQYF.

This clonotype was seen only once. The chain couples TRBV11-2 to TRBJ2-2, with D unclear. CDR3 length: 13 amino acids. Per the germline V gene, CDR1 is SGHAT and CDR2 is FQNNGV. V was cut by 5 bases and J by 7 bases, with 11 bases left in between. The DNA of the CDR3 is TGTGCCAGCAGCCTAAACCGAGTCGGGGAGCTGTTTTTT. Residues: CASSLNRVGELFF.

The CDR3 nucleotides read TGCAGCGTCGCGGAAAGTTCTGGAAACACCATATATTTT. Translating it yields CSVAESSGNTIYF. The chain is built from TRBV29-1 and TRBJ1-3; no reliable D call. V was clipped by 6 bases and J by 1 base, with 10 bases between them. Looked up from germline, CDR1 is SQVTM and CDR2 is ANQGSEA. CDR3 size: 13 residues. Full variable domain (missing parts from reference TRBV29-1 and TRBJ1-3): SAVISQKPSRDICQRGTSLTIQCQVDSQVTMMFWYRQQPGQSLTLIATANQGSEATYESGFVIDKFPISRPNLTFSTLTVSNMSPEDSSIYLCSVAESSGNTIYFGEGSWLTVV.

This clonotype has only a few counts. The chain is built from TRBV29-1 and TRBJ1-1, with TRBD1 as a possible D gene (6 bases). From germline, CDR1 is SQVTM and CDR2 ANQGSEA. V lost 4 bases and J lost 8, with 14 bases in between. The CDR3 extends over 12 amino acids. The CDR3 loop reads CSVGSGAPEAFF. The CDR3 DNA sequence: TGCAGCGTTGGTTCGGGGGCCCCCGAAGCTTTCTTT.

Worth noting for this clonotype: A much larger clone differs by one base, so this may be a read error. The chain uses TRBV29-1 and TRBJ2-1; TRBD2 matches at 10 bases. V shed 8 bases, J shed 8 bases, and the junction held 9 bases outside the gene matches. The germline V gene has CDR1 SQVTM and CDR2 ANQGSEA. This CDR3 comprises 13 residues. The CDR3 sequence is CSIVLAGEHEQFF. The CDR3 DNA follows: TGCAGCATTGTGCTAGCGGGAGAACATGAGCAGTTCTTC.

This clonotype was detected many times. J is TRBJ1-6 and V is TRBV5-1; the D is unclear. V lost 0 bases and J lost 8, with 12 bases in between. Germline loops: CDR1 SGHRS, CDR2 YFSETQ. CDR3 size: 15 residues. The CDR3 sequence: CASSLATPGYSPLHF. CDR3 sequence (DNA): TGCGCCAGCAGCTTGGCAACTCCCGGGTATTCACCCCTCCACTTT.

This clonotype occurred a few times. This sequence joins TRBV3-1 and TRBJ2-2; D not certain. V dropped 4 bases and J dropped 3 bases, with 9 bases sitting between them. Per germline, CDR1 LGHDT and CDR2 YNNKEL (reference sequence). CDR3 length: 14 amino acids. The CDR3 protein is CASSLQSDTGELFF. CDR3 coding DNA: TGTGCCAGCAGCCTGCAATCCGACACCGGGGAGCTGTTTTTT.

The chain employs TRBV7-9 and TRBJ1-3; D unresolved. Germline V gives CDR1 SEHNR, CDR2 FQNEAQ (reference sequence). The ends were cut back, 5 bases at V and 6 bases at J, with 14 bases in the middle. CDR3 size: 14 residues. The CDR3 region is CASSPMRLTNTIYF. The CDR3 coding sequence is TGTGCCAGCAGCCCAATGCGTCTCACAAACACCATATATTTT.